What follows are 12 T cell receptor beta chains derived from one specimen sequenced in a study of cytomegalovirus exposure and HLA in healthy donors. Primers included in the PCR were 60 Vbeta and 13 Jbeta primers. Profiling relied on immunoSEQ multiplex PCR, and the TCRdb table lists in-frame clones only, not all of them. The data show about 200,000 clones, with 70% to 85% seen just once and 0.098% held by the top ten. Sequencing was done on a sample of PBMCs. The receptors were gathered from a boy aged 2 to 9 in good health and CMV-seronegative.

V usage is TRBV7-9 and J usage is TRBJ2-2, with D possibly TRBD2 on 5 matching bases. The CDR3 runs to 13 residues. Trimming stripped 3 bases from V and 7 bases from J, with 9 bases between. Germline-derived CDR1 and CDR2 are SEHNR and FQNEAQ (reference sequence). CDR3 nucleotides: TGTGCCAGCAGCTTCTCAGGAGGCGGGGAGCTGTTTTTT. Translating gives CASSFSGGGELFF.

The chain uses TRBV4-3 and TRBJ2-1, with 8 bases matching TRBD2. CDR3 size: 13 residues. From germline, CDR1 is LGHNA and CDR2 YSLEER. V shed 1 base and J 8 bases; nucleotides not matched to a gene: 1. CDR3 loop: CASSQAGGDEQFF. Written as DNA, the CDR3 is TGCGCCAGCAGCCAAGCGGGGGGGGATGAGCAGTTCTTC.

The genes are TRBV19 and TRBJ1-3; D ambiguous. Trimming removed 1 base from V and 0 bases from J, with 4 bases in between. The germline gives CDR1 LNHDA, CDR2 SQIVND (reference sequence). CDR3 length equals 14 residues. The CDR3: CASSIGLSGNTIYF. In DNA, the CDR3 is TGTGCCAGTAGTATAGGACTCTCTGGAAACACCATATATTTT.

The V and J genes are TRBV11-2 and TRBJ2-3; D not resolved. The germline V and J ends were trimmed by 5 bases and 6 bases, with 6 bases remaining between them. The CDR3 covers 11 residues. CDR1 is SGHAT, CDR2 FQNNGV, per germline. The CDR3 DNA reads TGTGCCAGCAGCCGGGTCGATACGCAGTATTTT. Translation: CASSRVDTQYF. The variable domain in full, with the rest retrieved from reference TRBV11-2 and TRBJ2-3, is EAGVAQSPRYKIIEKRQSVAFWCNPISGHATLYWYQQILGQGPKLLIQFQNNGVVDDSQLPKDRFSAERLKGVDSTLKIQPAKLEDSAVYLCASSRVDTQYFGPGTRLTVL.

This clone has only a few counts. V usage is TRBV5-4 and J usage is TRBJ1-2, with a possible D match to TRBD1 (6 bases). The germline V and J ends were trimmed by 2 bases and 8 bases, with 7 bases remaining between them. Germline assignment: CDR1 SGHNT and CDR2 YYREEE (reference sequence). The CDR3 totals 11 residues. This CDR3 is CASSLRGGYTF. The CDR3 coding sequence is TGTGCCAGCAGCTTAAGGGGGGGCTACACCTTC.

In this sample, this clone turned up once. The rearrangement uses TRBV7-9 and TRBJ1-6, with TRBD1 matching over 10 bases. The germline V gene has CDR1 SEHNR and CDR2 FQNEAQ (reference sequence). V lost 5 bases to trimming and J lost 10 bases; unmatched junction nucleotides: 8. This CDR3 contains 15 residues. This CDR3 reads CASSQPRDRGSPLHF. Here the CDR3 DNA reads TGTGCCAGCAGCCAGCCCCGGGACAGGGGCTCACCCCTCCACTTT.

This chain joins TRBV7-6 and TRBJ2-5, with 14 bases fitting TRBD2. Trimming at V came to 4 bases and at J to 4 bases, leaving 8 bases not matched to a gene. CDR3 length equals 17 residues. Germline values: CDR1 SGHVS, CDR2 FNYEAQ. CDR3 nucleotides: TGTGCCAGCAGCTCCGCGGTGACTAGCGGGGGGGTAGAGACCCAGTACTTC. The encoded protein is CASSSAVTSGGVETQYF.

V gene TRBV4-3 combines with J gene TRBJ2-1; the match to TRBD1 covers 11 bases. V lost 4 bases, J lost 7 bases, and 9 bases stayed unmatched. The CDR3 spans 16 residues. Germline V CDR1 and CDR2: LGHNA, YSLEER. In nucleotides, the CDR3 is TGCGCCAGCAGCCCGGACAGGGGGCGGGGGTCAAATGAGCAGTTCTTC. Its translation: CASSPDRGRGSNEQFF.

As regards this clone: Other DNA variants within this sample encode the same CDR3. The chain employs TRBV18 and TRBJ1-5; D unclear. Germline V CDR1 and CDR2: KGHSH, LQKENI. The V end was cut by 2 bases, the J end by 5 bases, with 7 bases between. The CDR3 runs 13 residues. Written as DNA, the CDR3 is TGTGCCAGCTCACCAGGGAGGGATCAGCCCCAGCATTTT. It specifies CASSPGRDQPQHF.

This clone turned up a few times. The chain combines TRBV18 with TRBJ1-1, with 7 bases matching TRBD1. The CDR3 extends over 14 amino acids. Germline V lookup: CDR1 KGHSH, CDR2 LQKENI. Losses at the gene ends were 4 bases for V and 0 bases for J; bases not matched to a gene: 2. The CDR3: CASSRGTVNTEAFF. The CDR3 nucleotides are TGTGCCAGCTCACGAGGGACAGTGAACACTGAAGCTTTCTTT.

This chain's CDR3 is CASSSSLYEQYF. CDR3 in DNA: TGTGCCAGCAGCTCAAGCCTTTACGAGCAGTACTTC. The chain has TRBV7-9 and TRBJ2-7; D not certain. The CDR3 runs 12 residues. Looked up from germline, CDR1 is SEHNR and CDR2 is FQNEAQ (reference sequence). The V end lost 4 bases, the J end lost 4 bases, and 8 bases lay between the germline ends.

The rearrangement links TRBV5-4 to TRBJ2-3; 8 bases are shared with TRBD2. Germline V gives CDR1 SGHNT, CDR2 YYREEE (reference sequence). There are 17 residues in the CDR3. Trimming at V came to 4 bases and at J to 4 bases, leaving 14 bases not matched to a gene. The CDR3 DNA follows: TGTGCCAGCAGCGCGGGGGGTCTGGGCGGGGCCTCAGATACGCAGTATTTT. It is translated as CASSAGGLGGASDTQYF.